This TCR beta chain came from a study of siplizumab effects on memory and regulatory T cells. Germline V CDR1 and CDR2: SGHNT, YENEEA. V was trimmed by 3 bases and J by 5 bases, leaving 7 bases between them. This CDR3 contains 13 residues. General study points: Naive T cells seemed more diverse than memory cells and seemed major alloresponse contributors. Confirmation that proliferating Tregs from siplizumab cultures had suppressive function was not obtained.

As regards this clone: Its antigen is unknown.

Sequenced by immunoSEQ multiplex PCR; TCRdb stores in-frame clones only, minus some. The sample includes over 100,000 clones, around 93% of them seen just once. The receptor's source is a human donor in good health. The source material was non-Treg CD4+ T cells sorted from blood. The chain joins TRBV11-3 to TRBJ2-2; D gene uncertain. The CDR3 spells CASSFPGTGELFF. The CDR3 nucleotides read TGTGCCAGCAGCTTTCCCGGAACCGGGGAGCTGTTTTTT.